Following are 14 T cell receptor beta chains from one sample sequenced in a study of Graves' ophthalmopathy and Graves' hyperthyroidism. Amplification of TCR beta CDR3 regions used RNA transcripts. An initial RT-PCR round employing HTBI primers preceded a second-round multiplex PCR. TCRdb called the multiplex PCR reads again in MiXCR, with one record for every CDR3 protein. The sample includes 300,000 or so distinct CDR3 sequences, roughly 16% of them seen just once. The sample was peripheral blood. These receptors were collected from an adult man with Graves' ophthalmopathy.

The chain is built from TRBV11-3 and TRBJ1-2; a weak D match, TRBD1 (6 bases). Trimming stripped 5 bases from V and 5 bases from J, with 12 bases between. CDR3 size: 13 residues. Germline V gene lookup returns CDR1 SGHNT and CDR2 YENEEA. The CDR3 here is CASSPWDIYGYTF. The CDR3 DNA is TGTGCCAGCAGCCCATGGGACATTTATGGCTACACCTTC.

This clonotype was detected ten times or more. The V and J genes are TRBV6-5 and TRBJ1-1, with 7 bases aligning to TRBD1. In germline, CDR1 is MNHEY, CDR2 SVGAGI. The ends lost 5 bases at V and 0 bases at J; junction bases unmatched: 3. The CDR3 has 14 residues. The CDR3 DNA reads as TGTGCCAGCAGTACGACAGGGATGAACACTGAAGCTTTCTTT. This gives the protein CASSTTGMNTEAFF.

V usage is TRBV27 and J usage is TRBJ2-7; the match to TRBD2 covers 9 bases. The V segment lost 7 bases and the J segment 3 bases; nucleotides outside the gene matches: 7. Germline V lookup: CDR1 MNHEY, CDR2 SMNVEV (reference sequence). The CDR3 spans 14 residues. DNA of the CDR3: TGTGCCAGCAATCTGCGGACTAGCGACTACGAGCAGTACTTC. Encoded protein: CASNLRTSDYEQYF.

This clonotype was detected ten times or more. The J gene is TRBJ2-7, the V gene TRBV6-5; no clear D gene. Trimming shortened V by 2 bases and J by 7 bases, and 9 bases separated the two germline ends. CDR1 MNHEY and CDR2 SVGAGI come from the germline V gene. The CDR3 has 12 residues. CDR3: CASSYGNEEQYF. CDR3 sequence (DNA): TGTGCCAGCAGTTACGGGAATGAAGAGCAGTACTTC.

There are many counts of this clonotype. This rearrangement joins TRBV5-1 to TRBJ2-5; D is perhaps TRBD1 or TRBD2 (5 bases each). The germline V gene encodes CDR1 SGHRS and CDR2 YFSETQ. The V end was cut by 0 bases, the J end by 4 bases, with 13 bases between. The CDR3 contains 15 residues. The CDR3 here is CASSLVGTLGETQYF. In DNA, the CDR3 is TGCGCCAGCAGCTTGGTAGGGACCCTCGGAGAGACCCAGTACTTC.

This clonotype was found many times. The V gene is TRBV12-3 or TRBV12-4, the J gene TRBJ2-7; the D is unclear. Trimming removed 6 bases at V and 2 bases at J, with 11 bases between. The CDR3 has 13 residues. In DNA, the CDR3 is TGTGCCAGCAGAAACCCCAGTACCTACGAGCAGTACTTC. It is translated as CASRNPSTYEQYF.

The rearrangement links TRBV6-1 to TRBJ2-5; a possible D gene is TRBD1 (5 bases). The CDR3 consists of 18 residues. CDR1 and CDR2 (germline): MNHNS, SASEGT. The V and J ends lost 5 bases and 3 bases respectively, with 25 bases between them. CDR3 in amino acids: CASSQPRLAGALKETQYF. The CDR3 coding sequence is TGTGCCAGCAGTCAACCCCGTTTGGCTGGGGCACTCAAAGAGACCCAGTACTTC.

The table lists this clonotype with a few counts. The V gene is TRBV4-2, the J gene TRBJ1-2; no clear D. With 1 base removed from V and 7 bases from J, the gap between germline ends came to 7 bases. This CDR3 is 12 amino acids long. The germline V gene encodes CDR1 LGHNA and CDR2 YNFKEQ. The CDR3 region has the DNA TGTGCCAGCAGCCAAGTATCCTCTGGCTACACCTTC. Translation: CASSQVSSGYTF.

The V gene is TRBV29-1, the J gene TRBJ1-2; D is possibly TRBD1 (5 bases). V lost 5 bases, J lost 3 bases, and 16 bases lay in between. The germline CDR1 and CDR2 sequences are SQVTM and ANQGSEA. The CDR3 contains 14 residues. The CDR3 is CSVNNGALDYGYTF. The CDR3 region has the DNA TGCAGCGTTAACAACGGGGCGCTGGACTATGGCTACACCTTC.

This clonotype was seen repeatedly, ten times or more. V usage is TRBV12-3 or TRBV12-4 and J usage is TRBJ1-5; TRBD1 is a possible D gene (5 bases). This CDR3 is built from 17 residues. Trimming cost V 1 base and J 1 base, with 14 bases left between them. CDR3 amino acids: CASSLGLGGISNQPQHF. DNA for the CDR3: TGTGCCAGCAGTTTAGGGCTCGGGGGAATCAGCAATCAGCCCCAGCATTTT.

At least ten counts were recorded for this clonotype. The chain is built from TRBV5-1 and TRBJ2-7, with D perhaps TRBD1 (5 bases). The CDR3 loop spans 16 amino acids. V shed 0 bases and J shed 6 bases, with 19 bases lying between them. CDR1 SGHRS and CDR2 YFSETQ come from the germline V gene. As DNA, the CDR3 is TGCGCCAGCAGCTTGGGTTCGCGTGGTTTGGGGCTCGAGCAGTACTTC. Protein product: CASSLGSRGLGLEQYF. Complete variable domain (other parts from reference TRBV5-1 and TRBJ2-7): KAGVTQTPRYLIKTRGQQVTLSCSPISGHRSVSWYQQTPGQGLQFLFEYFSETQRNKGNFPGRFSGRQFSNSRSEMNVSTLELGDSALYLCASSLGSRGLGLEQYFGPGTRLTVT.

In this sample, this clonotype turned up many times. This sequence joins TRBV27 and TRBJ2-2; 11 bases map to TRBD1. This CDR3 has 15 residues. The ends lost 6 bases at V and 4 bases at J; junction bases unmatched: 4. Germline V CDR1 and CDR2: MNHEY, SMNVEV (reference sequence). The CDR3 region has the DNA TGTGCCAGCAGGAGGACAGGGGGCGGCACCGGGGAGCTGTTTTTT. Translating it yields CASRRTGGGTGELFF.

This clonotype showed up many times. Written as DNA, the CDR3 is TGTGCCAGCAGTGGGGGCTGGGGCCGGGGTCAGCCCCAGCATTTT. Residues: CASSGGWGRGQPQHF. The chain uses TRBV25-1 and TRBJ1-5; TRBD1 is a possible D gene (5 bases). The V end lost 4 bases, the J end lost 6 bases, and 16 bases lay between the germline ends. The CDR3 has 15 amino acids. Per the germline V gene, CDR1 is MGHDK and CDR2 is SYGVNS.

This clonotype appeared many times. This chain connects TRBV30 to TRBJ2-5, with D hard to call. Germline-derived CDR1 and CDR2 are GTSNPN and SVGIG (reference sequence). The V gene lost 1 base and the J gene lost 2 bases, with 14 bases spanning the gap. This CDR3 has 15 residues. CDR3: CAWSEGLNRQETQYF. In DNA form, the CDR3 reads TGTGCCTGGAGTGAGGGCCTAAATCGACAAGAGACCCAGTACTTC.